The 23 T cell receptor beta chains given below trace back to one sample, sequenced in a study of STAT5B mutations in CD4+ large granular lymphocyte leukemia (dated by TCRdb to 2021 to 2024). Receptor amplification or capture employed the immunoSEQ multiplex PCR assay. In TCRdb, the immuneACCESS table is reduced to in-frame sequences with V and J assigned. These tables do not hold every clone; where another copy was compared, an unresolved V gene accounts for under half, and the others remain unexplained. The sample has around 23,000 clones on record, around 80% of them singletons. Jointly, the top ten make up roughly 0.4% of the sample. Sequencing was performed on CD4+ T cells from blood buffy coats. The source is a human donor in good health.

V gene TRBV11-3 combines with J gene TRBJ2-5; D assignment may be TRBD1 or TRBD2 (6 bases each). The CDR3 loop spans 14 amino acids. CDR1 SGHNT and CDR2 YENEEA come from the germline V gene. V was shortened by 5 bases and J by 5 bases, with 15 bases between the two germline ends. The CDR3 DNA reads TGTGCCAGCAGCCCCACGGGGGCGGGGGAGACCCAGTACTTC. Amino acid sequence: CASSPTGAGETQYF.

The chain couples TRBV11-2 to TRBJ2-1; D might be TRBD1 (6 bases). V gave up 5 bases and J gave up 0 bases, with 14 bases separating them. The CDR3 is 16 residues long. Germline CDR1 and CDR2: SGHAT and FQNNGV. The CDR3 loop is CASSAPTDSSYNEQFF. In DNA form, the CDR3 reads TGTGCCAGCAGCGCCCCGACGGACAGCTCCTACAATGAGCAGTTCTTC.

The chain recombines TRBV7-8 with TRBJ2-3; no clear D gene. The CDR3 is made up of 12 amino acids. The V and J ends lost 4 bases and 0 bases respectively, with 2 bases between them. Germline CDR1 is SGHVS and CDR2 is FQNEAQ. The CDR3 loop is CASSSSTDTQYF. The CDR3 nucleotides are TGTGCCAGCAGCTCTAGCACAGATACGCAGTATTTT.

The chain has TRBV5-3 and TRBJ2-5, with 11 bases matching TRBD2. TRBV5-3 belongs to the ORF category, with a function that is uncertain. This CDR3 comprises 15 residues. After removal of 1 base from V and 3 bases from J, the junction contained 2 bases not matched to a gene. In DNA, the CDR3 is TGTGCCAGAAGCTTGACTAGCGGGAGAGAAGAGACCCAGTACTTC. Translated, it gives CARSLTSGREETQYF.

The chain uses TRBV7-9 and TRBJ1-6, with D uncertain. The CDR3 consists of 13 residues. Germline V gene lookup returns CDR1 SEHNR and CDR2 FQNEAQ (reference sequence). V shed 5 bases and J shed 8 bases, with 10 bases lying between them. The CDR3 DNA follows: TGTGCCAGCAGCATTTTAGAGGATTCACCCCTCCACTTT. Translation: CASSILEDSPLHF.

The chain links TRBV19 to TRBJ1-1; the D gene is possibly TRBD1 (5 bases). The V gene lost 5 bases and the J gene lost 0 bases, with 16 bases spanning the gap. CDR1 LNHDA and CDR2 SQIVND come from the germline V gene (reference sequence). This CDR3 has 16 amino acids. CDR3 amino acids: CASSDVGGVLNTEAFF. As DNA, the CDR3 is TGTGCCAGTAGTGACGTTGGGGGGGTCTTGAACACTGAAGCTTTCTTT.

The rearrangement joins TRBV14 to TRBJ1-2, with 8 bases that match TRBD1. The V gene end was trimmed by 3 bases and the J gene end by 4 bases; junction bases not matched to a gene: 7. The CDR3 totals 15 residues. Germline CDR1 SGHDN, CDR2 FVKESK. CDR3 bases: TGTGCCAGCAGCCATAACAGGGGGGCGCCCTATGGCTACACCTTC. Protein product: CASSHNRGAPYGYTF. Filled out from reference TRBV14 and TRBJ1-2, the complete variable domain reads EAGVTQFPSHSVIEKGQTVTLRCDPISGHDNLYWYRRVMGKEIKFLLHFVKESKQDESGMPNNRFLAERTGGTYSTLKVQPAELEDSGVYFCASSHNRGAPYGYTFGSGTRLTVV.

The rearrangement joins TRBV5-4 to TRBJ2-2, with D possibly matching TRBD1 (6 bases). Germline V CDR1 and CDR2: SGHNT, YYREEE (reference sequence). The CDR3 is 14 amino acids. Trimming stripped 3 bases from V and 7 bases from J, with 13 bases between. Written as DNA, the CDR3 is TGTGCCAGCAGCTCGATCGGACAGAGCGGGGAGCTGTTTTTT. It yields the protein CASSSIGQSGELFF.

The J gene is TRBJ2-6, the V gene TRBV5-8, with D possibly TRBD1 on 5 matching bases. The V gene's germline CDR1 is SGHTS and CDR2 YDEGEE. The CDR3 is 18 residues long. Trimming removed 4 bases from V and 0 bases from J, with 17 bases in between. CDR3 sequence reads: CASSSSWTPASGANVLTF. The CDR3 region has the DNA TGTGCCAGCAGCAGCAGCTGGACACCAGCCTCTGGGGCCAACGTCCTGACTTTC.

The gene calls are TRBV2 and TRBJ2-3; TRBD1 matches 9 bases. Germline CDR1 SNHLY, CDR2 FYNNEI. This CDR3 is built from 15 residues. The V gene end was trimmed by 5 bases and the J gene end by 4 bases; junction bases not matched to a gene: 7. As DNA, the CDR3 is TGTGCCAGCAGTCCCGGAACAGGGGGCTCAGATACGCAGTATTTT. This gives the protein CASSPGTGGSDTQYF.

The chain recombines TRBV5-1 with TRBJ2-1, with TRBD2 as a possible D gene (6 bases). V lost 2 bases and J lost 16, with 16 bases in between. The germline V gene encodes CDR1 SGHRS and CDR2 YFSETQ. The CDR3 is made up of 12 amino acids. CDR3 residues: CASSLRRDLQFF. CDR3 DNA sequence: TGCGCCAGCAGCTTACGGCGGGACCTCCAATTCTTC.

The chain combines TRBV7-9 with TRBJ1-1; no reliable D call. Germline V lookup: CDR1 SEHNR, CDR2 FQNEAQ (reference sequence). Between the trimmed V and J ends, which lost 3 bases and 6 bases, there was a span of 20 bases. CDR3 size: 16 residues. The CDR3 sequence is CASSLGTWYSGPEAFF. Written as DNA, the CDR3 is TGTGCCAGCAGCTTGGGTACTTGGTACTCTGGGCCTGAAGCTTTCTTT.

The V gene is TRBV6-6, the J gene TRBJ2-1; D may be TRBD2 (6 bases). Germline V gene lookup returns CDR1 MNHNY and CDR2 SVGAGI (reference sequence). V lost 4 bases to trimming and J lost 6 bases, with 7 bases between them. The CDR3 has 12 amino acids. The CDR3 DNA sequence: TGTGCCAGCAGTTGGGGGGTCAATGAGCAGTTCTTC. It yields the protein CASSWGVNEQFF.

V is TRBV6-5 and J is TRBJ2-5, with a possible D match to TRBD1 (7 bases). Per germline, CDR1 MNHEY and CDR2 SVGAGI. The CDR3 loop spans 15 amino acids. V was trimmed by 5 bases and J by 4 bases, leaving 17 bases between them. The chain's CDR3 is CASSTLRQGGETQYF. In DNA, the CDR3 is TGTGCCAGCAGTACCCTCCGACAGGGAGGAGAGACCCAGTACTTC.

This chain links TRBV6-1 with TRBJ1-4; 7 bases are shared with TRBD1. CDR3 length: 13 amino acids. The V segment lost 6 bases and the J segment 4 bases; nucleotides outside the gene matches: 2. Germline lookup yields CDR1 MNHNS and CDR2 SASEGT. DNA of the CDR3: TGTGCCAGCAGCAGGGACAGTAATGAAAAACTGTTTTTT. Its translation: CASSRDSNEKLFF.

This CDR3 reads CASSLGIGGNEKLFF. The CDR3 DNA follows: TGTGCCAGCAGCTTAGGAATCGGGGGGAACGAAAAACTGTTTTTT. The rearrangement links TRBV7-9 to TRBJ1-4; weak D call: TRBD1 (5 bases). The CDR3 length is 15 residues. Germline CDR1 reads SEHNR; CDR2 reads FQNEAQ (reference sequence). V was shortened by 1 base and J by 8 bases, with 14 bases between the two germline ends.

V and J are TRBV7-9 and TRBJ2-4; D may be TRBD1 (6 bases). Germline V gene data show CDR1 as SEHNR and CDR2 as FQNEAQ (reference sequence). Trimming stripped 4 bases from V and 0 bases from J, with 10 bases between. The CDR3 is 15 residues long. CDR3 sequence (DNA): TGTGCCAGCAGCTCGGACAGAATAGCCAAAAACATTCAGTACTTC. Amino acid sequence: CASSSDRIAKNIQYF.

The V and J genes are TRBV6-1 and TRBJ2-7, with 9 bases matching TRBD1. From germline, CDR1 is MNHNS and CDR2 SASEGT. This CDR3 comprises 15 residues. Trimming took 7 bases from V and 6 from J; bases not matched to a gene: 13. The CDR3 bases are TGTGCCAGCAAAGTCCCGGGACAGGGATACAGCGAGCAGTACTTC. It yields the protein CASKVPGQGYSEQYF.

V is TRBV27 and J is TRBJ2-5; D is ambiguous. The germline CDR1 and CDR2 sequences are MNHEY and SMNVEV (reference sequence). Trimming pared 4 bases from V and 2 bases from J, leaving 14 bases between. CDR3 length: 15 amino acids. This CDR3 reads CASSYKVASQETQYF. The CDR3, as DNA: TGTGCCAGCAGTTACAAAGTCGCCAGTCAAGAGACCCAGTACTTC.

J is TRBJ1-2 and V is TRBV30; the D is unclear. CDR3 size: 13 residues. The V end was cut by 2 bases, the J end by 7 bases, with 14 bases between. Germline CDR1 reads GTSNPN; CDR2 reads SVGIG (reference sequence). The CDR3 region has the DNA TGTGCCTGGAGTCCTTCTCTGGGAGCTGGCTACACCTTC. The encoded protein is CAWSPSLGAGYTF. The variable domain in full, completed from reference TRBV30 and TRBJ1-2, reads SQTIHQWPATLVQPVGSPLSLECTVEGTSNPNLYWYRQAAGRGLQLLFYSVGIGQISSEVPQNLSASRPQDRQFILSSKKLLLSDSGFYLCAWSPSLGAGYTFGSGTRLTVV.

The chain joins TRBV11-3 to TRBJ2-7; D gene uncertain. The CDR3 totals 12 residues. Germline V CDR1 and CDR2: SGHNT, YENEEA. Trimming left V 0 bases short and J 3 bases short, with 3 bases between. CDR3 bases: TGTGCCAGCAGCTTAGAAGGCTACGAGCAGTACTTC. This sequence encodes CASSLEGYEQYF.

This clone has just one count. The chain is built from TRBV6-5 and TRBJ2-1, with D unresolved. The CDR3 is made up of 13 amino acids. The germline CDR1 and CDR2 sequences are MNHEY and SVGAGI. The germline V and J ends were trimmed by 5 bases and 2 bases, with 7 bases remaining between them. This chain's CDR3 is CASSKLPYNEQFF. Written as DNA, the CDR3 is TGTGCCAGCAGTAAGTTGCCCTACAATGAGCAGTTCTTC.

The rearrangement joins TRBV9 to TRBJ2-2; 7 bases are shared with TRBD2. Germline loops: CDR1 SGDLS, CDR2 YYNGEE. Trimming at V came to 0 bases and at J to 1 base, leaving 3 bases not matched to a gene. CDR3 length: 16 residues. The CDR3 bases are TGTGCCAGCAGCGTAGGCCTAGCGGTGAACACCGGGGAGCTGTTTTTT. Translating gives CASSVGLAVNTGELFF.